The source of this T cell receptor (beta chain) is a study of blood T cell repertoires in COVID-19. The CDR3 has 16 amino acids. Germline loops: CDR1 KGHDR, CDR2 SFDVKD. Trimming took 4 bases from V and 8 from J; bases not matched to a gene: 14. This table comes from immunoSEQ multiplex PCR, and its TCRdb copy is limited to in-frame clones, with some not included. The data show over 250,000 clones, approximately 86% seen once. V gene TRBV24-1 combines with J gene TRBJ1-2; 8 nucleotides match TRBD1. The sequence derives from a man aged 35-49 years who had recovered from COVID-19. Sequenced sample: peripheral blood. As DNA, the CDR3 is TGTGCCACCAGTGACCCAGGACAGGGTGCGGGTGAGGGCTACACCTTC. Its translation is CATSDPGQGAGEGYTF.